This T cell receptor beta chain is drawn from a study of CD8+CD57+ T cells in acquired aplastic anemia. The germline V gene has CDR1 LGHNA and CDR2 YSLEER. The CDR3 loop spans 15 amino acids. The trim removed 6 bases at V and 3 bases at J, leaving 6 bases unmatched. Template material for TCR beta VDJ and CDR3 profiling consisted of genomic DNA. One entry per CDR3 protein results from TCRdb running MiXCR on the reads. Among 270,000 or so distinct CDR3 sequences listed, approximately 82% were seen once. Individuals selected for sequencing had exhibited CD8+CD57+ cell expansion on flow cytometry. At the time of blood sampling, patients had not yet received any therapy.

The sequencing sample was made of sorted CD4+, CD8+, or CD8+CD57+ T cells (not recorded which) from PBMCs. V is TRBV4-3 and J is TRBJ2-1; 9 bases fit TRBD2. This clonotype was sampled from a human donor with aplastic anemia. The CDR3 reads CASSIASGIYNEQFF. The CDR3 coding sequence is TGCGCCAGCAGTATAGCTAGCGGGATCTACAATGAGCAGTTCTTC.